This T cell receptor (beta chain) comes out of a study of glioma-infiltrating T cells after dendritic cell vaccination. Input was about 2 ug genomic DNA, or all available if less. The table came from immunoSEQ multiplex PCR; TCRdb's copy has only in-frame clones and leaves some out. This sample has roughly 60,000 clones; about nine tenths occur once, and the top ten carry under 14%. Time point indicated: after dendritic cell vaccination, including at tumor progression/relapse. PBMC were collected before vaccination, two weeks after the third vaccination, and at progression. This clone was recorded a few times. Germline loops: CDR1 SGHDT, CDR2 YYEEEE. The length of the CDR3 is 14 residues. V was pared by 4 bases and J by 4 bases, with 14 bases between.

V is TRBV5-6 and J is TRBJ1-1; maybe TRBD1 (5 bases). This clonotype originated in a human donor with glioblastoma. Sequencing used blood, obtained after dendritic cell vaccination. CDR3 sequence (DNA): TGTGCCAGCAGCCCTGGCGGGGGTATCACTGAAGCTTTCTTT. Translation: CASSPGGGITEAFF.